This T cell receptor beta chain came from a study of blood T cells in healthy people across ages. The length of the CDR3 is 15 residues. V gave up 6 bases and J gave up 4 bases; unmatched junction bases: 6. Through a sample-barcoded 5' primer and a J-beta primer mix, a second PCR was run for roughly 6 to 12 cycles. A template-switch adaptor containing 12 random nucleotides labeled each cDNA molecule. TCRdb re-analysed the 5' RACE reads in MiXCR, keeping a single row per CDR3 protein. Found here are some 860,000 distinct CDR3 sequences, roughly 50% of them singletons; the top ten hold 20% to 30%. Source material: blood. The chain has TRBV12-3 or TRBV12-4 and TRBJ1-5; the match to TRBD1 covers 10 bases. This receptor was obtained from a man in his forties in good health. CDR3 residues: CASSLGQGINQPQHF. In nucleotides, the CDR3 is TGTGCCAGCAGCTTGGGACAGGGGATAAATCAGCCCCAGCATTTT.